A selection of T cell receptor beta chains follows, all from one sample in a study of blood T cell repertoires in COVID-19. Assay used: immunoSEQ multiplex PCR; TCRdb lists only in-frame clones, some missing. The sample records about 60,000 clones, around 89% being singletons. The sequencing input was peripheral blood. Receptors were obtained from a human donor with active COVID-19. The donor label of this sample is uncertain. The CDR3 runs from the conserved cysteine through the conserved F or W. The order of the fields is D gene, clone size, J gene, V gene, CDR3 protein, CDR3 DNA. A D gene is named only where the DNA matches it firmly. Some rows have no size entry. The others give once, few or many, or a class for an expanded clone.

TRBD1,.,TRBJ2-7,TRBV7-6,CASSFRDRESYEQYF,TGTGCCAGCAGCTTCCGGGACAGGGAATCCTACGAGCAGTACTTC
TRBD1,.,TRBJ1-2,TRBV15,CATSAQGADYGYTF,TGTGCCACCAGCGCTCAGGGGGCGGACTATGGCTACACCTTC
TRBD1,once,TRBJ1-2,TRBV2,CASSTPGQGVGSNYGYTF,TGTGCCAGCAGTACCCCGGGACAGGGAGTGGGGTCTAACTATGGCTACACCTTC
.,.,TRBJ2-3,TRBV12-3/TRBV12-4,CASSQLQSTQYF,TGTGCCAGCAGTCAACTACAATCGACGCAGTATTTT
TRBD1,.,TRBJ1-1,TRBV27,CASSSWDRGTEAFF,TGTGCCAGCAGTTCCTGGGACAGGGGAACTGAAGCTTTCTTT
.,.,TRBJ2-1,TRBV4-1,CASSQEAQGNEQFF,TGCGCCAGCAGCCAAGAAGCACAGGGCAATGAGCAGTTCTTC
TRBD2,.,TRBJ2-3,TRBV5-4,CASSLDSGNTDTQYF,TGTGCCAGCAGCTTGGATAGCGGGAACACAGATACGCAGTATTTT
.,.,TRBJ2-7,TRBV6-6,CASSPDGGYQYF,TGTGCCAGCAGTCCCGACGGCGGGTACCAGTACTTC
.,.,TRBJ1-4,TRBV11-2,CASSRTYNPNEKLFF,TGTGCCAGCAGCCGTACGTACAACCCAAATGAAAAACTGTTTTTT
TRBD1,.,TRBJ2-7,TRBV5-5,CASSLRTGGISEQYF,TGTGCCAGCAGCTTGAGGACAGGGGGAATCAGCGAGCAGTACTTC
.,.,TRBJ1-1,TRBV5-1,CASSLDFPSEAFF,TGCGCCAGCAGCTTGGACTTTCCAAGCGAGGCTTTCTTT
.,.,TRBJ2-5,TRBV28,CASSLRRQETQYF,TGTGCCAGCAGTTTGAGGCGGCAAGAGACCCAGTACTTC
TRBD2,.,TRBJ2-3,TRBV18,CASSPLRTSGRARDTQYF,TGTGCCAGCTCACCTCTCCGGACTAGCGGGAGGGCCAGAGATACGCAGTATTTT
TRBD1,.,TRBJ1-2,TRBV4-2,CASSQEDRDGYGYTF,TGTGCCAGCAGCCAAGAAGACAGGGATGGCTATGGCTACACCTTC
.,.,TRBJ1-2,TRBV9,CASSSGVYGYTF,TGTGCCAGCAGCAGCGGGGTTTATGGCTACACCTTC
TRBD2,.,TRBJ2-3,TRBV7-2,CASSLAGGPHVTDTQYF,TGTGCCAGCAGCTTAGCGGGAGGGCCTCATGTCACAGATACGCAGTATTTT
TRBD1,.,TRBJ1-6,TRBV27,CASSLGDSYNSPLHF,TGTGCCAGCAGTTTGGGGGACAGCTATAATTCACCCCTCCACTTT
TRBD1,.,TRBJ2-7,TRBV5-6,CASSSPGQGLEQYF,TGTGCCAGCAGTTCTCCGGGACAGGGTTTAGAGCAGTACTTC
TRBD2,.,TRBJ2-1,TRBV6-4,CASSDRSSGAPNEQFF,TGTGCCAGCAGTGACAGGTCTAGCGGGGCGCCCAATGAGCAGTTCTTC
TRBD2,.,TRBJ2-7,TRBV20-1,CSASGGLAGYEQYF,TGCAGTGCTAGTGGGGGGCTAGCGGGGTACGAGCAGTACTTC
TRBD1,.,TRBJ1-2,TRBV4-2,CASSQGDRAGYTF,TGTGCCAGCAGCCAAGGGGACAGGGCCGGCTACACCTTC
TRBD2,.,TRBJ2-1,TRBV7-9,CASSLGLAFSYNEQFF,TGTGCCAGCAGCTTAGGACTAGCGTTCTCCTACAATGAGCAGTTCTTC
.,.,TRBJ1-2,TRBV5-1,CASSLNLDRSYGYTF,TGCGCCAGCAGCTTGAATTTAGACAGGAGCTATGGCTACACCTTC
TRBD1,.,TRBJ1-4,TRBV5-6,CASSRGQGWEKLFF,TGTGCCAGCAGCCGTGGACAGGGATGGGAAAAACTGTTTTTT
.,.,TRBJ2-1,TRBV30,CAWSLGQAYNEQFF,TGTGCCTGGAGTCTGGGCCAGGCTTACAATGAGCAGTTCTTC
TRBD1,once,TRBJ2-7,TRBV29-1,CSVEDPRQGASYEQYF,TGCAGCGTTGAAGATCCCCGACAGGGGGCTTCCTACGAGCAGTACTTC
TRBD2,.,TRBJ2-7,TRBV5-1,CASSPREGLAVFGQYF,TGCGCCAGCAGCCCGAGGGAGGGACTAGCGGTGTTCGGGCAGTACTTC
TRBD1,.,TRBJ2-3,TRBV6-6,CAISQGAHTQYF,TGTGCCATCTCGCAGGGGGCCCATACGCAGTATTTT
.,.,TRBJ2-7,TRBV27,CASSFGHEQYF,TGTGCCAGCAGTTTTGGGCACGAGCAGTACTTC
.,.,TRBJ2-1,TRBV5-1,CASSSGSGRSSYNEQFF,TGCGCCAGCAGCTCGGGTAGCGGACGTAGCTCCTACAATGAGCAGTTCTTC
TRBD1,.,TRBJ2-5,TRBV5-1,CASSLTGGTGETQYF,TGCGCCAGCAGCTTGACAGGGGGCACGGGAGAGACCCAGTACTTC